The clone carrying this TCR beta chain was recorded once. Only in-frame clones appear in the TCRdb table, and some are missing; sequencing was by immunoSEQ multiplex PCR. The sample includes about 83,000 clones, about 95% of them seen just once. The source of the sample is a study of T cell changes during pregnancy in multiple sclerosis. V lost 1 base, J lost 3 bases, and 16 bases lay in between. The V gene's germline CDR1 is LGHNA and CDR2 YNFKEQ. The CDR3 has 16 residues. The sequence came from a female donor with multiple sclerosis, enrolled in a pregnancy study. The rearrangement uses TRBV4-2 and TRBJ2-7; D ambiguous. The sequences come from peripheral blood, collected in the second trimester of pregnancy. The CDR3 reads CASSQGAVQAYYEQYF. The CDR3, as DNA: TGTGCCAGCAGCCAAGGAGCAGTACAAGCGTACTACGAGCAGTACTTC.